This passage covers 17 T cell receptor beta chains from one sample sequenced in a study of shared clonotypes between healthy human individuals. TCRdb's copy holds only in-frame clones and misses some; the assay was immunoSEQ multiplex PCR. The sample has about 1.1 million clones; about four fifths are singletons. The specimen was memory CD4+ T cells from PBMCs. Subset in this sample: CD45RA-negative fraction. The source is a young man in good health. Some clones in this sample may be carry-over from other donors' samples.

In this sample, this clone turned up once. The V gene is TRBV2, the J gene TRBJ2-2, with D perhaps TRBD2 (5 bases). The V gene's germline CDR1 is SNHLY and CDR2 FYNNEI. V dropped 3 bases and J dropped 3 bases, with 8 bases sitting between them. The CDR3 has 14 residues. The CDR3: CASSEEVDTGELFF. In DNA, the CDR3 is TGTGCCAGCAGTGAGGAGGTCGACACCGGGGAGCTGTTTTTT.

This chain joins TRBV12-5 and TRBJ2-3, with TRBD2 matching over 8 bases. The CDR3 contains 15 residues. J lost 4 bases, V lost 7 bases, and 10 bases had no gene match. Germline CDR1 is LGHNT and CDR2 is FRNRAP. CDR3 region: CASAYDGGESDTQYF. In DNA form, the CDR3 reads TGTGCTAGTGCCTACGACGGGGGGGAATCAGATACGCAGTATTTT.

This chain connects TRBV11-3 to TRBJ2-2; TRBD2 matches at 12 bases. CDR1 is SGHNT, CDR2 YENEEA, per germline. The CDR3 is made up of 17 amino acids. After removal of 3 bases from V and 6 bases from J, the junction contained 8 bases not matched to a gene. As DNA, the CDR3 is TGTGCCAGCAGCTTTGGACTAGCGGGACACCAGTCCGGGGAGCTGTTTTTT. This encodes CASSFGLAGHQSGELFF.

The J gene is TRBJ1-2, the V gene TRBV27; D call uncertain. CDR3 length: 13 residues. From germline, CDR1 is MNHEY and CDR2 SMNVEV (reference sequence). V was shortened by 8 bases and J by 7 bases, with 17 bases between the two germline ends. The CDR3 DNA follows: TGTGCCAGCGGAGGATTCGAGAGCGGTGGCTACACCTTC. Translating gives CASGGFESGGYTF.

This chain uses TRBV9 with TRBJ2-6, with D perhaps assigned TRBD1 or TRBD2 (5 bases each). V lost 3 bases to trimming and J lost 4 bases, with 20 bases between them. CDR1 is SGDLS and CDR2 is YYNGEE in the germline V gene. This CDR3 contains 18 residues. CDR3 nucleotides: TGTGCCAGCAGCGCCTCCTCGGGACCCCTCTACGGGGCCAACGTCCTGACTTTC. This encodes CASSASSGPLYGANVLTF.

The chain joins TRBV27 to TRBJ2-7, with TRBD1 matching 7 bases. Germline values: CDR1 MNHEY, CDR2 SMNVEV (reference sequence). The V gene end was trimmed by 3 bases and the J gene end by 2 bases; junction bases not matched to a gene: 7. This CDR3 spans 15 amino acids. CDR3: CASSFDRAYPYEQYF. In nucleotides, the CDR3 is TGTGCCAGCAGTTTTGACAGGGCCTACCCCTACGAGCAGTACTTC.

CDR3 bases: TGCGCCAGCAGCCAAGAAATAGGCAGGAACACTGAAGCTTTCTTT. Protein: CASSQEIGRNTEAFF. The V call is TRBV4-1, the J call TRBJ1-1; D gene unclear. The germline gives CDR1 MGHRA, CDR2 YSYEKL. This CDR3 is 15 amino acids long. Trimming took 0 bases from V and 1 from J, leaving 9 bases between them.

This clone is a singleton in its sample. The CDR3, as DNA: TGTGCCACCAGCAGGGGGCAGGGGTATGAGCAGTTCTTC. This sequence encodes CATSRGQGYEQFF. This chain uses TRBV15 with TRBJ2-1; D is possibly TRBD1 (6 bases). CDR1 is LNHNV, CDR2 YYDKDF, per germline (reference sequence). V lost 3 bases, J lost 8 bases, and 11 bases lay in between. The CDR3 has 13 amino acids.

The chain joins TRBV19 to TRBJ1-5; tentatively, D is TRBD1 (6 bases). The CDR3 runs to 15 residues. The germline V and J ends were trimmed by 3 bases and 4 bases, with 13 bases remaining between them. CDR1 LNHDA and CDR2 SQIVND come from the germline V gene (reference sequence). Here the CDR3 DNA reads TGTGCCAGTAGTATTAGGGCAGGGGAGAATCAGCCCCAGCATTTT. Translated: CASSIRAGENQPQHF.

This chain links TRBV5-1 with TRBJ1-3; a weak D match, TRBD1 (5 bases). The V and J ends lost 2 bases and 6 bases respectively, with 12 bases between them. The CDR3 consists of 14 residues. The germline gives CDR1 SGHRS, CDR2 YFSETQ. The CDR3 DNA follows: TGCGCCAGCAGCTTTGGGCAGGGTCAAAACACCATATATTTT. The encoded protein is CASSFGQGQNTIYF.

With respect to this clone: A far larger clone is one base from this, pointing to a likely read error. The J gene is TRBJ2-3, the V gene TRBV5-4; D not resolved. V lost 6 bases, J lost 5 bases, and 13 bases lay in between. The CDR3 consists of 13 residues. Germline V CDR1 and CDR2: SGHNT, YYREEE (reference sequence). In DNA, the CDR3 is TGTGCCAGCAATACGATGGGCGGAGATACGCAGTATTTT. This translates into CASNTMGGDTQYF.

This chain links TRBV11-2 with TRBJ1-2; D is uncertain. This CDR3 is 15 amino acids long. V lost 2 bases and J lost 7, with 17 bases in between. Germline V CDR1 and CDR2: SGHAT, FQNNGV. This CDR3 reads CASSLSRVRASGYTF. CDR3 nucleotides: TGTGCCAGCAGCTTATCTCGTGTGAGGGCGTCTGGCTACACCTTC. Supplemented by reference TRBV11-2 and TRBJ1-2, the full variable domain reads EAGVAQSPRYKIIEKRQSVAFWCNPISGHATLYWYQQILGQGPKLLIQFQNNGVVDDSQLPKDRFSAERLKGVDSTLKIQPAKLEDSAVYLCASSLSRVRASGYTFGSGTRLTVV.

The CDR3 loop is CASSSTGFSNQPQHF. In DNA form, the CDR3 reads TGTGCCAGCAGTTCCACAGGGTTTAGCAATCAGCCCCAGCATTTT. This chain uses TRBV28 with TRBJ1-5, with TRBD1 as a possible D gene (6 bases). Trimming pared 4 bases from V and 0 bases from J, leaving 10 bases between. The CDR3 consists of 15 residues. Germline V gene sequence: CDR1 MDHEN, CDR2 SYDVKM.

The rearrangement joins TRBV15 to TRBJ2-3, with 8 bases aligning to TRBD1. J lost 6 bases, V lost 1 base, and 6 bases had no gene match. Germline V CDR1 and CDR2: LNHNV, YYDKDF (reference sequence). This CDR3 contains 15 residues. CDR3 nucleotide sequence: TGTGCCACCAGCAGAGGGACAGGGTCTGTTGATACGCAGTATTTT. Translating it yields CATSRGTGSVDTQYF.

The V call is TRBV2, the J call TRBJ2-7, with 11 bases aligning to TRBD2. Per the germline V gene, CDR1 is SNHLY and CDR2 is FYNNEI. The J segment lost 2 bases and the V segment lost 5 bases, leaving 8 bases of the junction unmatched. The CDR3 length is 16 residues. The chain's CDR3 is CASSPWLAGGTYEQYF. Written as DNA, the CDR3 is TGTGCCAGCAGTCCCTGGCTAGCGGGAGGTACCTACGAGCAGTACTTC.

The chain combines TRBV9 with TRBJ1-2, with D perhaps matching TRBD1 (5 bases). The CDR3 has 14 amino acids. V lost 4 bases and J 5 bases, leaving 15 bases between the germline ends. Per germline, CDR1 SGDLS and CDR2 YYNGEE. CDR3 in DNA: TGTGCCAGCAGCCCTCTCGGGACGATATATGGCTACACCTTC. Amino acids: CASSPLGTIYGYTF. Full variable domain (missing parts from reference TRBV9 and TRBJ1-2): DSGVTQTPKHLITATGQRVTLRCSPRSGDLSVYWYQQSLDQGLQFLIQYYNGEERAKGNILERFSAQQFPDLHSELNLSSLELGDSALYFCASSPLGTIYGYTFGSGTRLTVV.

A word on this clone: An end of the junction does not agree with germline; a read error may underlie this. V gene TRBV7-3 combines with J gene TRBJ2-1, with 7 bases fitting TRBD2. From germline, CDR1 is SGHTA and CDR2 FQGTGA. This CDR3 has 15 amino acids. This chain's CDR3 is CASSLAETTYNEQFF. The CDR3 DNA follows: TGCGCCAGCAGCCTAGCGGAGACGACCTACAATGAGCAGTTCTTC.